This is a list of T cell receptor beta chains from one sample in a study of blood T cells in healthy people across ages. TCRdb re-called the 5' RACE reads with MiXCR, one entry per CDR3 protein. The sample lists 710,000 or so distinct CDR3 sequences; 22% were seen once. The specimen was blood. The receptors shown here come from a man between 65 and 79 years old in good health. CDR3s include the opening cysteine and the closing phenylalanine or tryptophan. Each record gives: clone size, J gene, CDR3 length, V gene, CDR3 protein. Rows give clone size only sometimes, using once, few, many, or a class for an expanded clone.

>.|TRBJ2-4|16|TRBV4-3
CASSQGGVLAKNIQYF
>.|TRBJ2-5|12|TRBV12-3/TRBV12-4
CASSFPRTAQYF
>few|TRBJ2-7|14|TRBV12-3/TRBV12-4
CASSRQGDTYEQYF
>few|TRBJ2-3|15|TRBV5-5
CASSLRGLETNTQYF
>few|.|15|TRBV18
CASSSTGQGSYEQYF
>.|TRBJ1-1|14|TRBV3-1
CASREGLGNTEAFF
>few|TRBJ2-1|17|TRBV4-3
CASSQDSLVLLPGEQFF
>few|TRBJ1-2|17|TRBV20-1
CSARDPASGQPRYGYTF
>few|TRBJ2-7|15|TRBV20-1
CSAPTGQGIYEGQYF
>.|TRBJ1-2|15|TRBV14
CASSLSGTAGTGYTF
>few|TRBJ2-6|15|TRBV12-3/TRBV12-4
CASRVGTFGANVLTF
>.|TRBJ2-1|13|TRBV29-1
CSVPGLTYNEQFF
>.|TRBJ1-4|13|TRBV20-1
CSASSQGSEKLFF
>many|TRBJ2-4|15|TRBV12-3/TRBV12-4
CASRGLAGAKNIQYF
>few|TRBJ2-2|14|TRBV6-5
CASSYSKNTGELFF
>.|TRBJ2-1|15|TRBV4-3
CASSQEARRHNEQFF
>.|TRBJ1-2|11|TRBV24-1
CATSAGVGYTF
>few|TRBJ2-7|14|TRBV7-8
CASSLGTPPYEQYF
>.|TRBJ1-2|14|TRBV19
CASSIDPTLEGYTF
>.|.|13|TRBV12-3/TRBV12-4
CASSFVAYNEQFF
>few|TRBJ2-2|15|TRBV6-6
CASSRDTDRTGELFF
>.|TRBJ2-5|15|TRBV10-3
CAISESGGWQETQYF
>few|TRBJ2-4|14|TRBV5-1
CASSQQGGGNIQYF
>few|TRBJ2-7|14|TRBV28
CASTPGQVRSEQYF
>.|TRBJ2-4|16|TRBV20-1
CSARDFRALAKNIQYF
>few|.|13|TRBV12-3/TRBV12-4
CASSDRGYYEQYF
>.|TRBJ2-3|15|TRBV7-2
CASSDSGTRTDTQYF
>.|TRBJ2-7|16|TRBV23-1
CASSQFGTFSSYEQYF
>.|TRBJ2-5|15|TRBV2
CASRKGASGWETQYF
>few|TRBJ2-3|15|TRBV25-1
CASSGGLAVTDTQYF
>few|TRBJ1-1|14|TRBV6-6
CASTPRGANTEAFF
>.|TRBJ2-1|16|TRBV25-1
CASSEEGTTYYNEQFF
>.|TRBJ2-7|14|TRBV14
CASSQGQVSYEQYF
>.|TRBJ2-3|12|TRBV5-5
CASSSGQDTQYF
>few|TRBJ2-1|16|TRBV5-6
CASSRRLGGTGNEQFF
>many|TRBJ1-1|12|TRBV28
CASSLTQEGAFF
>.|TRBJ1-2|13|TRBV10-1
CASSESLNYGYTF
>few|TRBJ2-1|14|TRBV3-1
CASSQGSRLNEQFF
>.|TRBJ2-5|12|TRBV29-1
CSVGHAPETQYF
>.|TRBJ1-5|16|TRBV18
CASSPQGAARYQPQHF
>.|TRBJ1-4|14|TRBV7-2
CASSGPAGREKLFF
>many|TRBJ2-3|13|TRBV20-1
CSARWAGQDTQYF
>.|TRBJ2-4|12|TRBV7-2
CASSLDGTSTSF
>.|TRBJ2-4|17|TRBV20-1
CSARKPQSSTGKNIQYF
>few|TRBJ1-4|12|TRBV11-2
CASSPRDEKLFF
>few|TRBJ2-5|16|TRBV7-7
CASSLARSGMVETQYF
>few|TRBJ2-7|15|TRBV16
CASSQSPRTGVEQYF
>few|TRBJ1-1|13|TRBV12-3/TRBV12-4
CASRGREGAEAFF
>few|TRBJ2-3|11|TRBV18
CAGEEADTQYF
>.|TRBJ1-2|13|TRBV19
CAFSDRVNYGYTF
>.|TRBJ1-2|12|TRBV20-1
CSAPGTTYGYTF